The present TCR beta chain was sequenced within a study of neurological immune-mediated disorders. Overall study results and limits: Patients with HTLV-1-associated myelopathy showed the most TCR clonal expansion. Those with multiple sclerosis showed the least, falling below healthy controls.

This clonotype was seen repeatedly, ten times or more. Its matching antigen is unknown. Sample time point: longitudinal time-point 2. For the unsorted libraries, 2 million PBMCs stored at -80 C served as input. Using its own MiXCR run on the 5' RACE reads, TCRdb lists one record per CDR3 protein. The table lists about 80,000 distinct CDR3 sequences, 5.8% of them singletons. The CDR3 is 14 amino acids. CDR1 is SGHVS, CDR2 FQNEAQ, per germline. Trimming removed 5 bases from V and 4 bases from J, with 14 bases in between. The chain has TRBV7-8 and TRBJ1-2; D ambiguous. Source material: PBMCs. This TCR was sampled from an older woman with multiple sclerosis. CDR3 region: CASSPPRGIYGYTF. As DNA, the CDR3 is TGTGCCAGCAGCCCTCCCCGGGGAATCTATGGCTACACCTTC.